This entry concerns a single T cell receptor beta chain. Its specificity is unknown. In the PCR, 60 Vbeta and 13 Jbeta primers were used. Generated by immunoSEQ multiplex PCR, the TCRdb table keeps only in-frame clones and is missing some. Of roughly 51,000 clones listed, 65% to 85% are singletons. V gave up 4 bases and J gave up 5 bases; unmatched junction bases: 5. The CDR3 covers 14 residues. The data belong to a study of cytomegalovirus exposure and HLA in healthy donors. Study-wide findings and caveats: V- and J-gene trimming in TCR beta was tied to a missense DCLRE1C variant by an analysis performed later. A later analysis, which compared TCR beta chains of equal frequency, found the HLA-associated ones more clonally expanded. In terms of immune exposure information, only CMV serostatus was available. The productive fraction for most TCR beta V segments was about 87% or about 30% in an earlier analysis.

V is TRBV5-3 and J is TRBJ1-4; 7 nucleotides align to TRBD1. Being an ORF, TRBV5-3 has a function that is uncertain. This receptor was obtained from a boy aged 5-17 years in good health and CMV-seropositive. Sequenced material: PBMCs. CDR3 DNA sequence: TGTGCCAGAAGCGGGACAGCCCAAAATGAAAAACTGTTTTTT. Translated, it gives CARSGTAQNEKLFF.